This is a list of T cell receptor beta chains from one sample in a study of memory CD4+ T cells and cytomegalovirus serostatus. Some clones are missing from TCRdb's copy, which holds only in-frame ones; the method was immunoSEQ multiplex PCR. The data show tens of thousands of clones, over 75% seen once. Sequenced sample: memory CD4+ T cells from blood. The receptors shown here come from an adult in good health and CMV-seronegative. Each CDR3 is given with its conserved first and last residue. D genes are given only for firm matches. Only some rows state a clone size, as once, few, many or a class for expanded clones.

clone size | J gene | D gene | V gene | CDR3 protein
- | TRBJ2-1 | - | TRBV6-1 | CASSEVNRYNEQFF
- | TRBJ1-5 | - | TRBV15 | CATSPNSGQPQHF
- | TRBJ2-5 | TRBD1 | TRBV9 | CASSATGGRGRETQYF
- | TRBJ1-1 | TRBD1 | TRBV6-1 | CASRQDRGNTEAFF
- | TRBJ1-2 | TRBD1 | TRBV29-1 | CSANTGDGYTF
- | TRBJ2-5 | TRBD1 | TRBV11-2 | CASSPGQGETQYF
few | TRBJ1-5 | - | TRBV19 | CALSEGVSNQPQHF
- | TRBJ1-2 | - | TRBV10-3 | CAIREQAQGYGYTF
- | TRBJ1-5 | - | TRBV19 | CASVAGRLSNQPQHF
- | TRBJ2-1 | - | TRBV5-1 | CASSSGTLTYNEQFF
- | TRBJ2-5 | - | TRBV9 | CASSGAGWMETQYF
few | TRBJ1-1 | TRBD1 | TRBV13 | CASSLGRGQGIVEAFF
- | TRBJ1-1 | - | TRBV6-6 | CASSAAVASTEAFF
few | TRBJ2-1 | - | TRBV10-3 | CAISESIQIHEQFF
- | TRBJ2-3 | - | TRBV5-1 | CASSRVTDTQYF
- | TRBJ2-7 | - | TRBV5-1 | CASSLGLRRDQRGEQYF
- | TRBJ2-5 | TRBD1 | TRBV5-1 | CASSLGRTGIETQYF
few | TRBJ1-4 | TRBD1 | TRBV4-1 | CASSQGDQGVGEKLFF
- | TRBJ1-6 | - | TRBV27 | CASSPSGLGNSPLHF
few | TRBJ2-1 | - | TRBV7-2 | CASSSQGGNNEQFF